This is a list of T cell receptor beta chains from one sample in a study of early T cells in non-severe SARS-CoV-2 infection. MiXCR, applied by TCRdb to the 5' RACE reads, yields one record per CDR3 protein. The sample has 120,000 or so distinct CDR3 sequences, approximately 12% seen once. The sequences come from whole blood, collected at baseline. These receptors were collected from an adult who was a healthcare worker with PCR-confirmed SARS-CoV-2 infection or an uninfected control (not recorded which). Both conserved end residues are part of each CDR3. Fields, in order: D gene, V gene, J gene, CDR3 length, clone size, CDR3 DNA, CDR3 protein. The D gene is left open where the match is weak. Where a row states a size, it is once, few, many or the class of an expanded clone; other rows omit it.

-	TRBV25-1	TRBJ1-1	15	few	TGTGCCAGCAGCCGGAGGGGCCTCCGGGACACTGAAGCTTTCTTT	CASSRRGLRDTEAFF
-	TRBV29-1	TRBJ1-2	12	-	TGCAGCGTCATCCAGGGTAGCTATGGCTACACCTTC	CSVIQGSYGYTF
-	TRBV5-6	TRBJ1-2	13	many	TGTGCCAGCAGCTCGGGACAAATCTATGGCTACACCTTC	CASSSGQIYGYTF
-	TRBV14	TRBJ1-1	14	-	TGTGCCAGCAGCCAGTTCGGGGGCAACACTGAAGCTTTCTTT	CASSQFGGNTEAFF
-	TRBV11-1	TRBJ2-1	12	-	TGTGCCAGCAGCTCACTGAGGGATGAGCAGTTCTTC	CASSSLRDEQFF
-	TRBV27	TRBJ2-3	13	-	TGTGCCAGCAGAGACGGGAGCCCAGATACGCAGTATTTT	CASRDGSPDTQYF
-	TRBV20-1	TRBJ1-1	13	many	TGCAGTGCTTCACAGGATATGAACACTGAAGCTTTCTTT	CSASQDMNTEAFF
-	TRBV12-3/TRBV12-4	TRBJ1-5	15	few	TGTGCCAGCAGGCCCCCGGGGGGTAGCGATCAGCCCCAGCATTTT	CASRPPGGSDQPQHF
TRBD1	TRBV11-2	TRBJ1-1	15	-	TGTGCCAGCAGCCCGACAGGGGATCCGGACACTGAAGCTTTCTTT	CASSPTGDPDTEAFF
TRBD1	TRBV5-1	TRBJ1-4	15	few	TGCGCCAGCAGCTTGTACGGGACAGGGGATGAAAAACTGTTTTTT	CASSLYGTGDEKLFF
-	TRBV7-3	TRBJ1-1	16	-	TGTGCCAGCAGCTTAATAATCCGACAAAGGAACACTGAAGCTTTCTTT	CASSLIIRQRNTEAFF
TRBD1	TRBV6-5	TRBJ1-1	16	many	TGTGCCAGCAGCCCCAACTTTGGGACAGCGAACACTGAAGCTTTCTTT	CASSPNFGTANTEAFF
-	TRBV6-5	TRBJ2-3	13	few	TGTGCCAGCAGTTACGTCGCGGGGGCTACGCAGTATTTT	CASSYVAGATQYF
-	TRBV11-2	TRBJ2-1	15	-	TGTGCCAGCAGCCCCCGAGGGGGAAACTACAATGAGCAGTTCTTC	CASSPRGGNYNEQFF
-	TRBV7-9	TRBJ2-7	11	-	TGTGCCAGCAGCGAAACCTACGAGCAGTACTTC	CASSETYEQYF
TRBD2	TRBV3-1	TRBJ2-1	15	many	TGTGCCAGCAGCCACAGACTAGCGGGGGAGGATGAGCAGTTCTTC	CASSHRLAGEDEQFF
TRBD2	TRBV2	TRBJ2-3	11	-	TGTGCCAGCGCTGCGGGGGACACGCAGTATTTT	CASAAGDTQYF
-	TRBV2	TRBJ1-6	15	-	TGTGCCAGCAGGACTCGGACACCCGAAAATTCACCCCTCCACTTT	CASRTRTPENSPLHF
TRBD1	TRBV12-3/TRBV12-4	TRBJ2-7	14	many	TGTGCCAGCAATACGGGACAGCCTAACTACGAGCAGTACTTC	CASNTGQPNYEQYF
TRBD1	TRBV28	TRBJ1-1	14	many	TGTGCCAGCAGGTCCTTCAGGGGGGGCACTGAAGCTTTCTTT	CASRSFRGGTEAFF
TRBD1	TRBV19	TRBJ2-1	15	-	TGTGCCAGTAGTATATTTCAGGGGGCGGTAAATGAGCAGTTCTTC	CASSIFQGAVNEQFF
-	TRBV6-2/TRBV6-3	TRBJ2-7	15	few	TGTGCCAGCAGTTATAGCCGCCGGGAAAGCTACGAGCAGTACTTC	CASSYSRRESYEQYF
TRBD1	TRBV2	TRBJ1-4	15	-	TGTGCCAGCACTTCGACGGGACAGGGGGGAGAAAAACTGTTTTTT	CASTSTGQGGEKLFF
-	TRBV9	TRBJ1-4	15	many	TGTGCCAGCAGCCCTCAGGACCTTTCTAATGAAAAACTGTTTTTT	CASSPQDLSNEKLFF
-	TRBV7-9	TRBJ1-1	15	-	TGTGCCAGCAGCGCGGGCAGGAGAATGAACACTGAAGCTTTCTTT	CASSAGRRMNTEAFF
-	TRBV9	TRBJ2-6	15	few	TGTGCCAGCAGCCACTATGGGACAGGGGCCAACGTCCTGACTTTC	CASSHYGTGANVLTF
-	TRBV20-1	TRBJ1-1	16	many	TGCAGTGCCCCGGCGGGGGCGAAGGGGGTGAACACTGAAGCTTTCTTT	CSAPAGAKGVNTEAFF
TRBD2	TRBV30	TRBJ2-7	15	many	TGTGCCTGGAGTTTGACCGGGACTAGCGGGTACGAGCAGTACTTC	CAWSLTGTSGYEQYF